This TCR beta chain was sequenced in a study of T cells after yellow fever vaccination. Study-level findings and limits: When the response was secondary, it was weaker but reached its peak faster, day 5 versus 15.

Turning to this clonotype: Its antigen is not identified.

Template switching by 5'RACE produced TCR cDNA, adding a universal primer site and UMIs. TCRdb passed the 5' RACE reads through MiXCR, listing each CDR3 protein once. Of around 320,000 distinct CDR3 sequences in the sample, 8.7% were seen once. Germline V gene lookup returns CDR1 SGHRS and CDR2 YFSETQ. J lost 2 bases, V lost 4 bases, and 4 bases had no gene match. The CDR3 loop spans 14 amino acids. This TCR was recovered from a young man who received the YFV17D yellow fever vaccine. The chain has TRBV5-1 and TRBJ2-3; 7 nucleotides line up with TRBD2. This sample comprised CD4+ T cells sorted from PBMCs, obtained 5 days after the yellow fever booster vaccination. CDR3 sequence: CASSGGEHTDTQYF. The CDR3 DNA sequence: TGCGCCAGCAGCGGGGGGGAGCACACAGATACGCAGTATTTT.